This T cell receptor beta chain came from a study of early T cells in non-severe SARS-CoV-2 infection. Study background: Unsorted whole-blood RNA was sequenced in bulk, leaving chains unpaired.

Unique molecular identifier tags were affixed to discrete cDNA molecules. MiXCR, applied by TCRdb to the 5' RACE reads, yields one record per CDR3 protein. This sample carries tens of thousands of distinct CDR3 sequences, 2.5% to 3.5% of them seen once, and the ten largest clones take roughly 0.7%. Notes on the study in general: Matching against VDJdb likely underestimated virus-specific expansions, favoring anti-spike CD8.

This clonotype was seen at least ten times. Its antigen remains unidentified. Looked up from germline, CDR1 is SGHTA and CDR2 is FQGTGA. The CDR3 is 13 residues long. V was shortened by 5 bases and J by 5 bases, with 10 bases between the two germline ends. Source material: whole blood. The TCR sequence derives from an adult who was a healthcare worker with PCR-confirmed SARS-CoV-2 infection or an uninfected control (not recorded which). V and J are TRBV7-3 and TRBJ2-1; a possible D gene is TRBD1 (5 bases). The CDR3 DNA sequence: TGTGCCAGCAGCATCAGGGTTAACAATGAGCAGTTCTTC. This gives the protein CASSIRVNNEQFF.